This T cell receptor (beta chain) was documented in a study of cytomegalovirus exposure and HLA in healthy donors. In nominal health when sampled, donors likely had unrecorded immune exposures nonetheless. PCR used 60 Vbeta primers and 13 Jbeta primers. Produced via immunoSEQ multiplex PCR; TCRdb's table is partial and in-frame only. The table lists 25,000 to 30,000 clones, roughly 66% of them singletons. The material sequenced was PBMCs. The receptor comes from a male donor in good health and CMV-seropositive.

The CDR3 here is CASSLKFFTGLGADEQYF. The CDR3 DNA reads as TGTGCCAGCAGCTTGAAGTTTTTTACTGGACTAGGGGCGGACGAGCAGTACTTC. This chain uses TRBV5-6 with TRBJ2-7; 7 nucleotides agree with TRBD2. Unmatched junction bases numbered 18, after V lost 1 base and J lost 5 bases. Germline values: CDR1 SGHDT, CDR2 YYEEEE. The length of the CDR3 is 18 residues.